A single TCR beta chain is shown here with its context. This entry belongs to a study of Ad26.COV2.S vaccination and SARS-CoV-2 variants. Between the trimmed V and J ends, which lost 0 bases and 5 bases, there was a span of 8 bases. The CDR3 has 13 residues. From germline, CDR1 is SGHRS and CDR2 YFSETQ. The repertoire was sequenced with immunoSEQ multiplex PCR; TCRdb's copy has only in-frame clones and lacks some. The sample shows 300,000 to 450,000 clones, 90% to 95% of them seen only once. The gene calls are TRBV5-1 and TRBJ1-1; D unresolved. Material: peripheral blood, obtained after recovery from COVID-19. This receptor was obtained from a human donor who had recovered from COVID-19. CDR3 region: CASSLAIYTEAFF. The DNA of the CDR3 is TGCGCCAGCAGCTTGGCGATCTATACTGAAGCTTTCTTT.